These 25 T cell receptor beta chains share one sample of origin, sequenced in a study of early T cells in non-severe SARS-CoV-2 infection. TCRdb reprocessed the 5' RACE reads with MiXCR, giving one entry per CDR3 protein. This table has around 61,000 distinct CDR3 sequences, 10% to 14% appearing once. Material for sequencing was whole blood. These receptors were obtained from an adult who was a healthcare worker with PCR-confirmed SARS-CoV-2 infection or an uninfected control (not recorded which).

This clonotype was observed many times. The CDR3 reads CASSLAHSYYGYTF. Written as DNA, the CDR3 is TGCGCCAGCAGCTTGGCTCACAGCTACTATGGCTACACCTTC. V gene TRBV5-1 combines with J gene TRBJ1-2; D gene uncertain. The CDR3 is 14 amino acids. Germline V gene sequence: CDR1 SGHRS, CDR2 YFSETQ. Trimming left V 0 bases short and J 3 bases short, with 9 bases between.

This clonotype was observed a few times. The chain recombines TRBV5-6 with TRBJ2-3; possibly TRBD2 for D (6 bases). The CDR3 has 15 amino acids. The germline V gene has CDR1 SGHDT and CDR2 YYEEEE. The V end was cut by 0 bases, the J end by 4 bases, with 12 bases between. CDR3 bases: TGTGCCAGCAGCTTGGTGGGTAGCGGCGCAGATACGCAGTATTTT. It is translated as CASSLVGSGADTQYF.

This clonotype was seen many times. The chain employs TRBV15 and TRBJ2-1, with D perhaps TRBD1 (5 bases). Germline values: CDR1 LNHNV, CDR2 YYDKDF (reference sequence). This CDR3 is built from 12 residues. The V gene lost 4 bases and the J gene lost 4 bases, with 5 bases spanning the gap. The CDR3 DNA reads as TGTGCCACCAGCACAGGGTACAATGAGCAGTTCTTC. Amino acids: CATSTGYNEQFF.

This clonotype was found a few times. The CDR3 nucleotides read TGCAGCGTTGACCCACTCGGGCCCACCCGGAGGGATGAGCAGTTCTTC. Translation: CSVDPLGPTRRDEQFF. The chain has TRBV29-1 and TRBJ2-1, with D possibly TRBD2 on 6 matching bases. Germline V gene lookup returns CDR1 SQVTM and CDR2 ANQGSEA. The CDR3 is made up of 16 amino acids. Trimming left V 3 bases short and J 8 bases short, with 23 bases between.

About this clonotype itself: As the CDR3 is not closed by the conserved phenylalanine or tryptophan, this likely results from a read error. Because the CDR3's place on the DNA is in doubt, the DNA is left out and the CDR3 is given as listed by TCRdb. This chain joins TRBV29-1 and TRBJ2-7; the table's D call TRBD2 went unverified against the DNA. The CDR3 spans 14 residues, counting both ends. The germline V gene has CDR1 SQVTM and CDR2 ANQGSEA. The CDR3 reads CSVEDRETGLAGVL.

This clonotype was seen more than once but under ten times. This rearrangement joins TRBV7-2 to TRBJ2-7, with unresolved D. Trimming removed 5 bases from V and 2 bases from J, with 7 bases in between. Germline lookup yields CDR1 SGHTA and CDR2 FQGNSA. This CDR3 spans 12 amino acids. The CDR3 DNA follows: TGTGCCAGCAGCCCCGGAGCCTACGAGCAGTACTTC. The encoded protein is CASSPGAYEQYF.

There are a few counts of this clonotype. The gene calls are TRBV4-2 and TRBJ1-4, with D unresolved. CDR1 is LGHNA, CDR2 YNFKEQ, per germline. CDR3 length: 14 amino acids. V was shortened by 1 base and J by 3 bases, with 6 bases between the two germline ends. The CDR3 reads CASSQAQANEKLFF. DNA of the CDR3: TGTGCCAGCAGCCAAGCTCAAGCTAATGAAAAACTGTTTTTT.

The V call is TRBV20-1, the J call TRBJ2-7, with 7 bases matching TRBD1. CDR3 length equals 12 residues. Losses at the gene ends were 5 bases for V and 3 bases for J; bases not matched to a gene: 4. Looked up from germline, CDR1 is DFQATT and CDR2 is SNEGSKA (reference sequence). CDR3 DNA: TGCAGTGCTGGGACAGAAGGCTACGAGCAGTACTTC. It is translated as CSAGTEGYEQYF.

This clonotype has a count of ten or more. The rearrangement uses TRBV19 and TRBJ2-1, with 11 bases fitting TRBD2. With V trimmed by 3 bases and J by 6 bases, 4 bases remained unmatched. CDR3 length: 15 residues. Germline V gene data show CDR1 as LNHDA and CDR2 as SQIVND (reference sequence). CDR3 DNA: TGTGCCAGTAGTATCACTAGCGGGGGCCCCAATGAGCAGTTCTTC. This codes for CASSITSGGPNEQFF.

This clonotype occurred a few times. This chain joins TRBV11-2 and TRBJ2-7; D is unclear. The V end was cut by 1 base, the J end by 2 bases, with 18 bases between. The CDR3 contains 17 residues. Germline V gene data show CDR1 as SGHAT and CDR2 as FQNNGV. The CDR3 DNA reads as TGTGCCAGCAGCTTAGCGAGAAGAAAGACCTTTACCTACGAGCAGTACTTC. Translation gives CASSLARRKTFTYEQYF.

A few counts support this clonotype. V is TRBV7-2 and J is TRBJ2-1; D gene uncertain. This CDR3 spans 12 amino acids. The V end was cut by 8 bases, the J end by 8 bases, with 13 bases between. Germline CDR1 reads SGHTA; CDR2 reads FQGNSA. The CDR3 loop is CASSPISDEQFF. DNA of the CDR3: TGTGCCAGCTCCCCTATTAGTGATGAGCAGTTCTTC.

This clonotype was seen more than once but under ten times. CDR3 loop: CASSQDRRTSVQSTDTQYF. DNA of the CDR3: TGTGCCAGCAGCCAAGATAGAAGGACTAGCGTACAAAGCACAGATACGCAGTATTTT. This rearrangement joins TRBV4-2 to TRBJ2-3, with 9 bases identical to TRBD2. The germline V gene encodes CDR1 LGHNA and CDR2 YNFKEQ. Trimming cost V 0 bases and J 0 bases; bases outside gene matches: 10. The CDR3 is 19 residues long.

This clonotype has just a few counts. One end of the junction is discordant with germline, which a read error may explain. This chain connects TRBV12-5 to TRBJ1-1; D gene unclear. The CDR3 spans 11 residues. The germline CDR1 and CDR2 sequences are LGHNT and FRNRAP. The CDR3 DNA follows: TGTGCTAGTGGTCGAGTGCAAGAAGTTTTCTTT. It codes for CASGRVQEVFF.

This clonotype was detected only a few times. This rearrangement joins TRBV12-3 or TRBV12-4 to TRBJ2-3, with 13 bases identical to TRBD2. Trimming took 4 bases from V and 4 from J; bases not matched to a gene: 8. This CDR3 spans 17 amino acids. The CDR3 DNA reads TGTGCCAGCAGTTCGAGGACTAGCGGGGGTGGGGCAGATACGCAGTATTTT. Translation gives CASSSRTSGGGADTQYF.

This clonotype was counted only a few times. Because the CDR3 is missing its conserved closing phenylalanine or tryptophan, this is likely a read error. The chain joins TRBV11-2 to TRBJ2-1; 7 positions agree with TRBD2. CDR1 is SGHAT, CDR2 FQNNGV, per germline. J gave up 4 bases and V 7 bases, and 10 bases lay outside the gene matches. The CDR3 length is 15 residues. CDR3 sequence (DNA): TGTGCCAGCACACCTCCCGGGACTACTTACAATGAGCAGTTCGTC. This sequence encodes CASTPPGTTYNEQFV.

This clonotype was picked up many times. CDR3 region: CASSSGTGLISGNTIYF. Here the CDR3 DNA reads TGTGCCAGCAGTTCAGGGACAGGGCTGATCTCTGGAAACACCATATATTTT. The chain uses TRBV6-5 and TRBJ1-3; 9 bases line up with TRBD1. The CDR3 loop spans 17 amino acids. The germline V gene has CDR1 MNHEY and CDR2 SVGAGI. V shed 4 bases and J 0 bases; nucleotides not matched to a gene: 7.

The rearrangement joins TRBV12-3 or TRBV12-4 to TRBJ1-1; 10 bases match TRBD1. Germline trimming cut 7 bases from V and 5 bases from J; bases unmatched to any gene: 4. The CDR3 totals 13 residues. CDR3 nucleotide sequence: TGTGCCAGCAATGACAGGGGGCGTACTGAAGCTTTCTTT. Translation: CASNDRGRTEAFF.

The J gene is TRBJ2-3, the V gene TRBV18; no reliable D call. The CDR3 spans 15 residues. Germline assignment: CDR1 KGHSH and CDR2 LQKENI. V dropped 6 bases and J dropped 2 bases, with 15 bases sitting between them. CDR3 in DNA: TGTGCCAGCTCTCCCACGGTGGTTCCCACAGATACGCAGTATTTT. Its translation is CASSPTVVPTDTQYF.

V gene TRBV11-2 combines with J gene TRBJ1-2, with D unclear. The CDR3 loop spans 16 amino acids. Germline loops: CDR1 SGHAT, CDR2 FQNNGV. The germline V and J ends were trimmed by 3 bases and 4 bases, with 18 bases remaining between them. The CDR3 nucleotides are TGTGCCAGCAGCTTTCTCTTACCATCCCCGGGCTATGGCTACACCTTC. This translates into CASSFLLPSPGYGYTF.

The chain employs TRBV5-1 and TRBJ2-5; TRBD1 matches at 8 bases. The V gene's germline CDR1 is SGHRS and CDR2 YFSETQ. This CDR3 has 15 amino acids. V trimming: 4 bases; J trimming: 3 bases; junction bases outside the gene matches: 8. The CDR3 sequence: CASSLTLDREETQYF. The CDR3 coding sequence is TGCGCCAGCAGCCTTACCTTGGACAGGGAAGAGACCCAGTACTTC.

This clonotype was observed many times. V is TRBV7-2 and J is TRBJ1-6, with no clear D. Deletions cut 5 bases from V and 6 bases from J, with 11 bases between. Germline-derived CDR1 and CDR2 are SGHTA and FQGNSA. The CDR3 extends over 14 amino acids. The chain's CDR3 is CASSPSSANSPLHF. In nucleotides, the CDR3 is TGTGCCAGCAGCCCAAGCAGTGCTAATTCACCCCTCCACTTT.

This clonotype was counted ten times or more. The V and J genes are TRBV7-3 and TRBJ1-2; D is undetermined. Germline CDR1 is SGHTA and CDR2 is FQGTGA. This CDR3 is built from 14 residues. V lost 1 base and J lost 4, with 10 bases in between. The CDR3 bases are TGTGCCAGCAGCTTAAGCGGGGTTGGCTATGGCTACACCTTC. This translates into CASSLSGVGYGYTF.

This clonotype has a single count. The chain joins TRBV7-2 to TRBJ1-2; no clear D gene. V shed 1 base and J shed 8 bases, with 11 bases lying between them. The CDR3 runs to 13 residues. Germline CDR1 and CDR2: SGHTA and FQGNSA. The CDR3 nucleotides read TGTGCCAGCAGCTTAGACAGAGTATACGGCTACACCTTC. Translation gives CASSLDRVYGYTF.

The V and J genes are TRBV6-1 and TRBJ2-3; 11 nucleotides agree with TRBD2. Per the germline V gene, CDR1 is MNHNS and CDR2 is SASEGT. The V and J ends lost 2 bases and 4 bases, in that order; junction bases with no gene match: 5. CDR3 length: 16 amino acids. CDR3 sequence: CASSEWVSGGADTQYF. CDR3 nucleotide sequence: TGTGCCAGCAGTGAATGGGTTAGCGGGGGGGCAGATACGCAGTATTTT.

This clonotype is judged medium-sized. The V call is TRBV20-1, the J call TRBJ2-7; TRBD1 aligns across 7 bases. J lost 2 bases, V lost 0 bases, and 10 bases had no gene match. Germline V CDR1 and CDR2: DFQATT, SNEGSKA (reference sequence). This CDR3 is 16 amino acids long. In nucleotides, the CDR3 is TGCAGTGCTAGAGAATTTGGTTCGGGACAGACCTACGAGCAGTACTTC. Translation: CSAREFGSGQTYEQYF.